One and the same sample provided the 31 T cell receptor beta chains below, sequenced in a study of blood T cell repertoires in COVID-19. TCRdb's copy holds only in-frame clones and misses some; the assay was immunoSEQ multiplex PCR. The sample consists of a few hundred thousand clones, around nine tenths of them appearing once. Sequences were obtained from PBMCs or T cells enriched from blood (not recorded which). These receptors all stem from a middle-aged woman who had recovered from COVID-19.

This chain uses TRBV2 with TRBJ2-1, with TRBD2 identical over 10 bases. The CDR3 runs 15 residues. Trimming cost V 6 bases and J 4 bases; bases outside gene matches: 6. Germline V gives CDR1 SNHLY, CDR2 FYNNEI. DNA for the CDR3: TGTGCCAGCAGCGCGGGACTAGCGCTTTACAATGAGCAGTTCTTC. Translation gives CASSAGLALYNEQFF.

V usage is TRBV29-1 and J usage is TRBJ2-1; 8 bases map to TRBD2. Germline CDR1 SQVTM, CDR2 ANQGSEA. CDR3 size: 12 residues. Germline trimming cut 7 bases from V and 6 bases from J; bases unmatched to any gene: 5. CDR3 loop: CSAYGLANEQFF. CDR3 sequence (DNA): TGCAGCGCCTATGGACTAGCCAATGAGCAGTTCTTC.

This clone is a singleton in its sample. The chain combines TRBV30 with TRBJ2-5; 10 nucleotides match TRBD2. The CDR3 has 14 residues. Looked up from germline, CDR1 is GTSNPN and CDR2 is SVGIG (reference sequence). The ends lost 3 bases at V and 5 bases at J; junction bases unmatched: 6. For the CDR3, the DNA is TGTGCCTGGAGCTCGGGACTAGCGATCGAGACCCAGTACTTC. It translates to CAWSSGLAIETQYF.

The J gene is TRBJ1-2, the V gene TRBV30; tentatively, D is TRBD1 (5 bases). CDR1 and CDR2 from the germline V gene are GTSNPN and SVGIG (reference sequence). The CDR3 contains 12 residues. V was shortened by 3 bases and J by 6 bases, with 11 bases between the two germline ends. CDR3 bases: TGTGCCTGGAGGTGGCAGGGCAATGGCTACACCTTC. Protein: CAWRWQGNGYTF.

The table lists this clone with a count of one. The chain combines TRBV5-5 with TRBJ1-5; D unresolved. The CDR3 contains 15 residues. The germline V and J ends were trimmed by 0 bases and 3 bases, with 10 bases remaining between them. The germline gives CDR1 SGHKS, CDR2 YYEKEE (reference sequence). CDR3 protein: CASSLVGVPNQPQHF. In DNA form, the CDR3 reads TGTGCCAGCAGCTTGGTCGGGGTCCCCAATCAGCCCCAGCATTTT.

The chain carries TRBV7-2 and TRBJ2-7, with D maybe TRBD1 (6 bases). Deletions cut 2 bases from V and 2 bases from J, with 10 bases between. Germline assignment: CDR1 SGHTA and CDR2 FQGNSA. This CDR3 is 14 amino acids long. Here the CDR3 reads CASSLRDTTYEQYF. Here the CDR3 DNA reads TGTGCCAGCAGCTTAAGGGACACCACCTACGAGCAGTACTTC.

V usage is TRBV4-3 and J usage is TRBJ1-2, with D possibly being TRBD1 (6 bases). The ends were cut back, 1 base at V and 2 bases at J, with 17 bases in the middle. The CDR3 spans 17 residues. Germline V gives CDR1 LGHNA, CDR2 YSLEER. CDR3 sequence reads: CASSQVQGTTKNYGYTF. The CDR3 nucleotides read TGCGCCAGCAGCCAAGTGCAGGGGACAACGAAGAACTATGGCTACACCTTC.

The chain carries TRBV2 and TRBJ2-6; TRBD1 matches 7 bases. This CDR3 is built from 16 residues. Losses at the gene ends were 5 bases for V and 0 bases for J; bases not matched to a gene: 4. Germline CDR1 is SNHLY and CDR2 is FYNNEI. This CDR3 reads CASSPGQISGANVLTF. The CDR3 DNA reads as TGTGCCAGCAGTCCGGGACAGATCTCTGGGGCCAACGTCCTGACTTTC. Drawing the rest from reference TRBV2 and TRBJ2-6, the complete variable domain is EPEVTQTPSHQVTQMGQEVILRCVPISNHLYFYWYRQILGQKVEFLVSFYNNEISEKSEIFDDQFSVERPDGSNFTLKIRSTKLEDSAMYFCASSPGQISGANVLTFGAGSRLTVL.

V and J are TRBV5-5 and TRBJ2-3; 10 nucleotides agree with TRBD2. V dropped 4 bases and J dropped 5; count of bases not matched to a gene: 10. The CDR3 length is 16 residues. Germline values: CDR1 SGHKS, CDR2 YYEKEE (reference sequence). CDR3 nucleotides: TGTGCCAGCAGCGGTGAGCGGGAGGGCCGGGGAGATACGCAGTATTTT. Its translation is CASSGEREGRGDTQYF.

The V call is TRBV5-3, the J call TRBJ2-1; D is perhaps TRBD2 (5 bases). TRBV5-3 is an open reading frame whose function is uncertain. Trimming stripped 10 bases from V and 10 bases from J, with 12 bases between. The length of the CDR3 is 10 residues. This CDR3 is CAAEWREQFF. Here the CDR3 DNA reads TGTGCCGCCGAATGGAGGGAGCAGTTCTTC.

The CDR3 loop reads CASSLEHRVRNIQYF. The CDR3 DNA follows: TGTGCCAGCAGCTTAGAACACAGGGTAAGAAACATTCAGTACTTC. The V call is TRBV11-3, the J call TRBJ2-4, with a tentative D call TRBD1 (6 bases). V lost 0 bases, J lost 6 bases, and 12 bases lay in between. CDR1 and CDR2 from the germline V gene are SGHNT and YENEEA. This CDR3 contains 15 residues.

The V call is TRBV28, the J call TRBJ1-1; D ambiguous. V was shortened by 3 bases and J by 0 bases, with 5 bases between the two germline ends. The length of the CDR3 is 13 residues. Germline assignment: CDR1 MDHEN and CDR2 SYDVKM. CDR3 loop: CASSFTVNTEAFF. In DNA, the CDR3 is TGTGCCAGCAGTTTTACGGTGAACACTGAAGCTTTCTTT.

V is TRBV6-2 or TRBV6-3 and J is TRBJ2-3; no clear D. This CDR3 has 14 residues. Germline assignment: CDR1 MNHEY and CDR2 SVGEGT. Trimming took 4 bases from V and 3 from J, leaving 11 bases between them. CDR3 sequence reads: CASSSHRRTDTQYF. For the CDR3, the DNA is TGTGCCAGCAGTTCCCATAGGCGGACAGATACGCAGTATTTT.

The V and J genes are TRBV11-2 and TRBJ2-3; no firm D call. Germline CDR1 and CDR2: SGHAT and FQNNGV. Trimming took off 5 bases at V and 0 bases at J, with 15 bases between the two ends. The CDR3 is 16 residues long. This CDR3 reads CASSTSYGGSTDTQYF. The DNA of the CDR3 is TGTGCCAGCAGCACTTCCTACGGCGGCAGCACAGATACGCAGTATTTT.

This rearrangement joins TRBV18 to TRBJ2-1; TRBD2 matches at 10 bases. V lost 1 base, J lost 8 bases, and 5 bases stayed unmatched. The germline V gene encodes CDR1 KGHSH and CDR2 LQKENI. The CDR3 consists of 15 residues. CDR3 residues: CASSPRSSGSYEQFF. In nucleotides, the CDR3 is TGTGCCAGCTCACCACGATCTAGCGGGAGCTATGAGCAGTTCTTC.

The CDR3 coding sequence is TGTGCCAGCAGCCCGCCCAGAGGACAGGGCAATTCACCCCTCCACTTT. Translation: CASSPPRGQGNSPLHF. The chain is built from TRBV5-4 and TRBJ1-6; 8 nucleotides agree with TRBD1. With 4 bases clipped from V and 7 bases from J, the junction kept 10 bases outside the gene matches. The CDR3 is made up of 16 amino acids. The germline gives CDR1 SGHNT, CDR2 YYREEE (reference sequence).

CDR3: CASSEIGTPSGGELFF. Here the CDR3 DNA reads TGTGCCAGCAGTGAAATCGGGACACCCTCGGGCGGGGAGCTGTTTTTT. The V and J genes are TRBV2 and TRBJ2-2, with D perhaps matching TRBD1 (6 bases). With 2 bases removed from V and 7 bases from J, the gap between germline ends came to 17 bases. This CDR3 is 16 amino acids long. Germline V lookup: CDR1 SNHLY, CDR2 FYNNEI.

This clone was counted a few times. The CDR3 coding sequence is TGCGCCAGCAGTGGGGGGGGACCGTCACAGTTCTTC. This codes for CASSGGGPSQFF. The chain links TRBV10-2 to TRBJ2-1; 7 nucleotides line up with TRBD2. Per the germline V gene, CDR1 is WSHSY and CDR2 is SAAADI. The CDR3 is 12 amino acids. J lost 13 bases, V lost 4 bases, and 7 bases had no gene match.

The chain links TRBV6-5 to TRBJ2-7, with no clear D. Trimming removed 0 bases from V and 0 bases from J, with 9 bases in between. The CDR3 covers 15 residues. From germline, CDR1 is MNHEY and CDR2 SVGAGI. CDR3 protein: CASSYSSWSSYEQYF. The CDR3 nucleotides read TGTGCCAGCAGTTACTCATCCTGGAGCTCCTACGAGCAGTACTTC.

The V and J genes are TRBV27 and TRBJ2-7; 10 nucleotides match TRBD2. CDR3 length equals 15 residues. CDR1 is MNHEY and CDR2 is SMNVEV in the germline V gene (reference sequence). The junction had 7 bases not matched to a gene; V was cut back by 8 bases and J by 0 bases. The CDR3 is CASASLAGDSYEQYF. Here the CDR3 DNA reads TGTGCCAGCGCTAGCCTAGCGGGAGACTCCTACGAGCAGTACTTC.

CDR3 sequence: CASRGDTDTQYF. The CDR3 DNA sequence: TGTGCCAGCAGGGGAGACACAGATACGCAGTATTTT. The chain recombines TRBV9 with TRBJ2-3, with D possibly TRBD2 on 5 matching bases. There are 12 residues in the CDR3. Trimming pared 5 bases from V and 2 bases from J, leaving 6 bases between. CDR1 and CDR2 from the germline V gene are SGDLS and YYNGEE.

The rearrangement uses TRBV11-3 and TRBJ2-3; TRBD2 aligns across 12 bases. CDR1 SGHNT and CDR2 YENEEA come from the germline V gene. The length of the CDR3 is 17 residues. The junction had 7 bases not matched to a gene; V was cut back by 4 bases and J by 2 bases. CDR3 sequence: CASSSRTSGDPTDTQYF. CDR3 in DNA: TGTGCCAGCAGCTCCCGGACTAGCGGGGACCCCACAGATACGCAGTATTTT.

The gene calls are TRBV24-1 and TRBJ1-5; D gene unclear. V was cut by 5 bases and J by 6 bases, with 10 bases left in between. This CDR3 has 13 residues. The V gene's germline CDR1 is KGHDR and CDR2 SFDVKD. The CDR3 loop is CATSGRGGQPQHF. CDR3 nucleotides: TGTGCCACCAGTGGACGGGGAGGTCAGCCCCAGCATTTT.

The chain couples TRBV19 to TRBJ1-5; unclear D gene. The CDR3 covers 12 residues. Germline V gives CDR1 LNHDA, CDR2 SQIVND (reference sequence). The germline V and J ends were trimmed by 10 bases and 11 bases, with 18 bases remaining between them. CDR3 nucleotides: TGTGCCACCAAAGGCCGGGCCGGGGCCCAGCATTTT. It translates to CATKGRAGAQHF.

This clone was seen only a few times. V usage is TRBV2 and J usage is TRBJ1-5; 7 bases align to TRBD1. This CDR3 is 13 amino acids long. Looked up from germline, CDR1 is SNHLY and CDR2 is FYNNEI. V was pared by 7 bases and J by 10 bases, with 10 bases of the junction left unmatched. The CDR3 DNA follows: TGTGCCAGCACTGGACAGGTGGGGCTACCCCAGCATTTT. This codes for CASTGQVGLPQHF.

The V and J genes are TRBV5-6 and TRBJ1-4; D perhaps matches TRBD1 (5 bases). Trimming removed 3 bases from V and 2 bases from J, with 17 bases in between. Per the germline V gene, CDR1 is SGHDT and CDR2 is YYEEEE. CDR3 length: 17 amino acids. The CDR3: CASSSDSDPQTNEKLFF. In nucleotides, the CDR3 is TGTGCCAGCAGCTCTGACAGTGACCCTCAGACTAATGAAAAACTGTTTTTT.

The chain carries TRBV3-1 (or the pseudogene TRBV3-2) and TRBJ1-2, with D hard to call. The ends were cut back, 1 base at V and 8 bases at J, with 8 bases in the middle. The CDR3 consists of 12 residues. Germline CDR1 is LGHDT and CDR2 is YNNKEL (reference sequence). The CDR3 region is CASSQGSGGYTF. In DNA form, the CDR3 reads TGTGCCAGCAGCCAAGGGAGTGGGGGCTACACCTTC.

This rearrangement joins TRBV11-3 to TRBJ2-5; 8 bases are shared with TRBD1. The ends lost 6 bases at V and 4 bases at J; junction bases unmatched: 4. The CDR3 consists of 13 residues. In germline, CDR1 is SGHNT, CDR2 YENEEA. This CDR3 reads CASSHDRGETQYF. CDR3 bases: TGTGCCAGCAGTCACGACAGGGGAGAGACCCAGTACTTC.

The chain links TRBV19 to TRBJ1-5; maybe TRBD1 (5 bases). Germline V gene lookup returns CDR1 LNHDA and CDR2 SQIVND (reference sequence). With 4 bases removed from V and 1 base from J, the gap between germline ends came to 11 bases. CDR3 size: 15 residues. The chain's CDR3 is CASSTPRVSNQPQHF. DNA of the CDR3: TGTGCCAGTAGTACCCCCAGGGTGAGCAATCAGCCCCAGCATTTT.

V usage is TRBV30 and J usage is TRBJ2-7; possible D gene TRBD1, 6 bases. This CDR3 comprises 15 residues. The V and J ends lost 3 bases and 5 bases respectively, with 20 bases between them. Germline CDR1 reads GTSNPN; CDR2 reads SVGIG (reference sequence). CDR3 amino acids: CAWSPGQFGIHEQYF. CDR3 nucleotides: TGTGCCTGGAGCCCCGGACAGTTCGGTATCCACGAGCAGTACTTC.

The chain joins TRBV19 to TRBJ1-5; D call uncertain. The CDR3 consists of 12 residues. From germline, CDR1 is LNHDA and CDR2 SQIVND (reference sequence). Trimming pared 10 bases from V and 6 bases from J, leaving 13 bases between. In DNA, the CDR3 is TGTGCCACTCTAGGAGAGGGTCAGCCCCAGCATTTT. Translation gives CATLGEGQPQHF.